The present TCR beta chain was sequenced within a study of shared clonotypes between healthy human individuals. Study information: The cohort had two women and a few men, ages 18 to 49.

This clone was recorded only once. Deletions cut 6 bases from V and 5 bases from J, with 16 bases between. Germline lookup yields CDR1 SNHLY and CDR2 FYNNEI. The CDR3 totals 14 residues. Samples underwent the assay at deep level. Sequencing used immunoSEQ multiplex PCR; TCRdb keeps in-frame clones, though not all of them. The table lists a few million clones, 85% to 95% of them singletons, with under 0.45% in the top ten. The TCR was taken from a man between 18 and 29 years old in good health. Some clones in this sample may be carry-over from other donors' samples. The specimen sequenced was naive CD4+ T cells from PBMCs. Noted subset: CD45RA+ positively selected. The rearrangement joins TRBV2 to TRBJ1-2; tentatively, D is TRBD1 (5 bases). The CDR3 nucleotides read TGTGCCAGCAGCCCATCTTCGGGGGGGTATGGCTACACCTTC. Encoded protein: CASSPSSGGYGYTF.